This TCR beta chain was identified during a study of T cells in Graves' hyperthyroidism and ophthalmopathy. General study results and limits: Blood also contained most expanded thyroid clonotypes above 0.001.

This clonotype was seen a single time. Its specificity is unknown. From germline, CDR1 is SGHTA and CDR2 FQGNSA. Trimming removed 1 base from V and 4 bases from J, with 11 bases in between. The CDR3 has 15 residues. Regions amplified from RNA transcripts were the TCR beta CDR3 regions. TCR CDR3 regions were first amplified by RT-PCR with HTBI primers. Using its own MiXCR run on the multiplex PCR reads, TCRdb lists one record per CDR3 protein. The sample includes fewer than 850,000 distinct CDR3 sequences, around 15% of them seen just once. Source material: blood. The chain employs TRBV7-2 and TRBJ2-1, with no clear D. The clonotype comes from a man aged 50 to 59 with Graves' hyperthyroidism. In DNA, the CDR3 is TGTGCCAGCAGCTTAGAAGGGCCCCTGTACAATGAGCAGTTCTTC. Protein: CASSLEGPLYNEQFF.